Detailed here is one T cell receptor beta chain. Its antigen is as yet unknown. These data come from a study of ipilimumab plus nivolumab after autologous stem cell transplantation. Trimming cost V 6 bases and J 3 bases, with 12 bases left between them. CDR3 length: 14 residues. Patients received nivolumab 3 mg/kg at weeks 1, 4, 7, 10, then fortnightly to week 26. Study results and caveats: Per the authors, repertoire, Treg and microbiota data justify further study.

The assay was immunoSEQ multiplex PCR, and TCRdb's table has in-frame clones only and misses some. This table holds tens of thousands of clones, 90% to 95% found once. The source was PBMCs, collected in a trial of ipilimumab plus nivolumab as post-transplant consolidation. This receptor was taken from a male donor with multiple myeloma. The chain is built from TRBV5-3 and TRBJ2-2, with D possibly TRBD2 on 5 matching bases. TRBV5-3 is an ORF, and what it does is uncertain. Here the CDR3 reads CARTRWRYTGELFF. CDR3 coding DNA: TGTGCCAGAACCCGTTGGAGGTACACCGGGGAGCTGTTTTTT.